These 26 T cell receptor beta chains originate from one sample sequenced in a study of regulatory T cells in long-lasting Graves disease. Time point indicated: newly diagnosed GD, antithyroid drugs for less than 3 months. Researchers made the TCR library from RNA that was extracted from PBMCs. Construction of TCR beta libraries relied on iRepertoire HTBI primers and on Arm-PCR targeting CDR3 regions. TCRdb analysed the multiplex PCR reads with MiXCR anew, one entry per CDR3 protein. The sample lists about 460,000 distinct CDR3 sequences, around 15% occurring once. This same sample was also taken into another study, of T cells in Graves' hyperthyroidism and ophthalmopathy.

The sequencing used peripheral blood mononuclear cells (PBMCs), collected at new diagnosis, from a patient treated with antithyroid drugs. These TCRs come from a woman aged 45-60 years with Graves disease.

In its sample, this clonotype was seen many times. The rearrangement links TRBV28 to TRBJ1-2; D remains unclear. The CDR3 runs to 13 residues. V lost 3 bases and J 2 bases, leaving 7 bases between the germline ends. Germline CDR1 MDHEN, CDR2 SYDVKM. The CDR3 here is CASSFRANYGYTF. As DNA, the CDR3 is TGTGCCAGCAGTTTTCGGGCAAACTATGGCTACACCTTC.

The chain carries TRBV5-5 and TRBJ2-7; 7 bases are a match to TRBD1. Germline-derived CDR1 and CDR2 are SGHKS and YYEKEE (reference sequence). There are 14 residues in the CDR3. The J segment lost 3 bases and the V segment lost 2 bases, leaving 5 bases of the junction unmatched. In DNA form, the CDR3 reads TGTGCCAGCAGCTTTCCGGGACAGATCTACGAGCAGTACTTC. Translated, it gives CASSFPGQIYEQYF.

With regard to this clonotype: A much more abundant neighbour one base away suggests this may be a read error. The V gene is TRBV7-2, the J gene TRBJ2-5; 7 positions agree with TRBD2. J gave up 5 bases and V 1 base, and 10 bases lay outside the gene matches. Germline CDR1 and CDR2: SGHTA and FQGNSA. This CDR3 region has 16 residues. The CDR3 loop reads CASSLEAGVHGETQYF. The CDR3 DNA sequence: TGTGCCAGCAGCTTAGAGGCGGGGGTTCACGGGGAGACCCAGTACTTC.

This clonotype was detected only once. The V call is TRBV12-3 or TRBV12-4, the J call TRBJ2-5, with 9 bases that match TRBD2. The CDR3 consists of 15 residues. V shed 2 bases and J 5 bases; nucleotides not matched to a gene: 6. DNA of the CDR3: TGTGCCAGCAGTTTAAGGCCTAGCGGGACGGAGACCCAGTACTTC. This codes for CASSLRPSGTETQYF.

The sample holds many counts of this clonotype. V usage is TRBV5-6 and J usage is TRBJ2-1, with 7 bases fitting TRBD1. CDR1 is SGHDT, CDR2 YYEEEE, per germline. There are 14 residues in the CDR3. The V gene end was trimmed by 5 bases and the J gene end by 2 bases; junction bases not matched to a gene: 4. CDR3 nucleotides: TGTGCCAGCAGTAAACAGGGGACCTACAATGAGCAGTTCTTC. Its protein is CASSKQGTYNEQFF.

This clonotype showed up many times. CDR3 amino acids: CASSEAADAKNIQYF. CDR3 DNA sequence: TGTGCCAGCAGTGAAGCGGCGGATGCCAAAAACATTCAGTACTTC. The V and J genes are TRBV6-1 and TRBJ2-4; D unresolved. The CDR3 loop spans 15 amino acids. Germline V gene sequence: CDR1 MNHNS, CDR2 SASEGT. V lost 0 bases and J lost 1, with 7 bases in between.

Of note for this clonotype: Since a much larger clone is just one base distant, this may be a read error. Here the CDR3 omits its conserved ending phenylalanine or tryptophan, so a read error is the likely source. This chain uses TRBV3-1 with TRBJ2-7; TRBD2 matches 9 bases. This CDR3 has 16 residues. The germline gives CDR1 LGHDT, CDR2 YNNKEL (reference sequence). The ends lost 0 bases at V and 3 bases at J; junction bases unmatched: 6. The CDR3 region has the DNA TGTGCCAGCAGCCAAGATCGCGGGAGGGCCCGCTACGAGCAGTACTCC. Residues: CASSQDRGRARYEQYS.

The table lists this clonotype with many counts. The chain joins TRBV28 to TRBJ1-5; D is uncertain. Trimming pared 6 bases from V and 0 bases from J, leaving 3 bases between. The CDR3 length is 12 residues. CDR1 is MDHEN and CDR2 is SYDVKM in the germline V gene. DNA of the CDR3: TGTGCCAGCAGAATTAGCAATCAGCCCCAGCATTTT. Its translation is CASRISNQPQHF. Full variable domain (missing parts from reference TRBV28 and TRBJ1-5): DVKVTQSSRYLVKRTGEKVFLECVQDMDHENMFWYRQDPGLGLRLIYFSYDVKMKEKGDIPEGYSVSREKKERFSLILESASTNQTSMYLCASRISNQPQHFGDGTRLSIL.

This clonotype occurred many times. The rearrangement joins TRBV5-1 to TRBJ1-5, with 9 bases aligning to TRBD1. In germline, CDR1 is SGHRS, CDR2 YFSETQ. The CDR3 has 15 residues. V gave up 0 bases and J gave up 7 bases; unmatched junction bases: 5. CDR3 bases: TGCGCCAGCAGCTTGGCCGGACAGGGGCACCAGCCCCAGCATTTT. Protein sequence: CASSLAGQGHQPQHF.

The CDR3 region has the DNA TGTGCCAGCAGTGCCTCCATCGGGACTGCGCTTGGGGGCTACACCTTC. Translating gives CASSASIGTALGGYTF. This chain joins TRBV12-3 or TRBV12-4 and TRBJ1-2; tentative D call: TRBD1 (5 bases). This CDR3 has 16 amino acids. V lost 5 bases to trimming and J lost 8 bases, with 24 bases between them.

This clonotype has just one count. A much larger clone is a single base away; this may be a read error. J is TRBJ2-5 and V is TRBV3-1; D unclear. The end of the DNA is better explained by TRBJ2-1, so the J call may be wrong. CDR3 length: 13 amino acids. Germline CDR1 and CDR2: LGHDT and YNNKEL (reference sequence). Written as DNA, the CDR3 is TGTGCCTGCAGCCAAGATGATATACGACCTCAGTTCTTC. Translated, it gives CACSQDDIRPQFF.

This clonotype showed up just a few times. This chain joins TRBV5-1 and TRBJ2-7, with 10 bases aligning to TRBD2. V trimming: 0 bases; J trimming: 3 bases; junction bases outside the gene matches: 15. Germline assignment: CDR1 SGHRS and CDR2 YFSETQ. The CDR3 loop spans 19 amino acids. The CDR3 nucleotides read TGCGCCAGCAGCTTGGGGGCTAGCGGGAGAAGACGAGGTATCTACGAGCAGTACTTC. Translating gives CASSLGASGRRRGIYEQYF. The variable domain in full, with the rest retrieved from reference TRBV5-1 and TRBJ2-7, is KAGVTQTPRYLIKTRGQQVTLSCSPISGHRSVSWYQQTPGQGLQFLFEYFSETQRNKGNFPGRFSGRQFSNSRSEMNVSTLELGDSALYLCASSLGASGRRRGIYEQYFGPGTRLTVT.

This rearrangement joins TRBV20-1 to TRBJ1-5, with no clear D. The CDR3 covers 15 residues. The V end was cut by 4 bases, the J end by 0 bases, with 13 bases between. Germline V gene data show CDR1 as DFQATT and CDR2 as SNEGSKA (reference sequence). CDR3 residues: CSATDGRDSNQPQHF. The CDR3 DNA reads TGCAGTGCTACCGACGGGAGGGATAGCAATCAGCCCCAGCATTTT.

Many counts were recorded for this clonotype. The chain is built from TRBV2 and TRBJ2-7; D not certain. The CDR3 is made up of 14 amino acids. V was pared by 8 bases and J by 0 bases, with 14 bases between. Germline CDR1 SNHLY, CDR2 FYNNEI. The CDR3 DNA reads TGTGCCAGCGGCCCCTCGGGTTTCTCCTACGAGCAGTACTTC. Translated, it gives CASGPSGFSYEQYF.

This chain joins TRBV20-1 and TRBJ2-1; 12 positions agree with TRBD2. The germline V gene encodes CDR1 DFQATT and CDR2 SNEGSKA (reference sequence). The CDR3 sequence is 15 residues long. V was pared by 4 bases and J by 8 bases, with 9 bases of the junction left unmatched. The CDR3 DNA is TGCAGTGCTAAGCTGCGGACTAGCGGGAACTATGAGCAGTTCTTC. Its protein product is CSAKLRTSGNYEQFF.

This clonotype has only a few counts. The junction shows a germline mismatch at one end, possibly a read error. The V and J genes are TRBV7-7 and TRBJ2-7; no definite D call. Germline CDR1 SSHAT, CDR2 FNYEAQ (reference sequence). The CDR3 is 15 residues long. The CDR3 nucleotides read TGTGCTAGCAGCCCGCATAGAGCCCCCGACTACGAGCAGTACTTC. Translation: CASSPHRAPDYEQYF.

This clonotype has ten or more counts. This sequence joins TRBV14 and TRBJ2-7; D is unclear. The CDR3 length is 12 residues. The V end was cut by 8 bases, the J end by 2 bases, with 10 bases between. The germline V gene has CDR1 SGHDN and CDR2 FVKESK. Here the CDR3 DNA reads TGTGCCAGCGCGACTTATGCCTACGAGCAGTACTTC. Its translation: CASATYAYEQYF.

On this clonotype itself: A clone one base away is much larger, so this may be a read error. This chain links TRBV5-1 with TRBJ2-7; D remains ambiguous. CDR1 is SGHRS, CDR2 YFSETQ, per germline. This CDR3 region has 12 residues. Trimming removed 3 bases at V and 6 bases at J, with 10 bases between. The CDR3 DNA reads TGCGCCAGCAGCTCATCATCTGCCGAGCAGTACTTC. Translation gives CASSSSSAEQYF.

Ten or more counts support this clonotype. The rearrangement links TRBV15 to TRBJ1-4; D unclear. From germline, CDR1 is LNHNV and CDR2 YYDKDF (reference sequence). V lost 0 bases to trimming and J lost 8 bases, with 7 bases between them. CDR3 length: 13 amino acids. CDR3 sequence: CATSRDGREKLFF. CDR3 nucleotide sequence: TGTGCCACCAGCAGAGACGGTCGGGAAAAACTGTTTTTT.

V gene TRBV20-1 combines with J gene TRBJ2-1, with 9 bases matching TRBD2. Germline loops: CDR1 DFQATT, CDR2 SNEGSKA (reference sequence). The CDR3 has 17 residues. With V trimmed by 3 bases and J by 6 bases, 15 bases remained unmatched. The CDR3 DNA follows: TGCAGTGCTAGCATAGCGGGAGATTCGCGTGCTAGCAATGAGCAGTTCTTC. Amino acids: CSASIAGDSRASNEQFF.

The table lists this clonotype with many counts. V is TRBV28 and J is TRBJ1-5; D might be TRBD1 (6 bases). This CDR3 spans 14 amino acids. Germline V gives CDR1 MDHEN, CDR2 SYDVKM. Between the trimmed V and J ends, which lost 3 bases and 11 bases, there was a span of 17 bases. This CDR3 reads CASSLRLQGWAQHF. The CDR3 bases are TGTGCCAGCAGTTTGCGACTACAGGGATGGGCCCAGCATTTT.

This clonotype was seen at least ten times. The CDR3 DNA reads as TGCGCCAGCAGCTCCAGGGGGGAAGCTTTCTTT. As protein: CASSSRGEAFF. This rearrangement joins TRBV5-1 to TRBJ1-1; 7 bases agree with TRBD1. V was clipped by 3 bases and J by 8 bases; unmatched bases: 1. CDR1 is SGHRS, CDR2 YFSETQ, per germline. This CDR3 contains 11 residues. Filled out from reference TRBV5-1 and TRBJ1-1, the complete variable domain reads KAGVTQTPRYLIKTRGQQVTLSCSPISGHRSVSWYQQTPGQGLQFLFEYFSETQRNKGNFPGRFSGRQFSNSRSEMNVSTLELGDSALYLCASSSRGEAFFGQGTRLTVV.

This clonotype was counted many times. This sequence joins TRBV20-1 and TRBJ2-1; no reliable D call. Trimming took off 3 bases at V and 4 bases at J, with 10 bases between the two ends. This CDR3 spans 13 amino acids. CDR1 and CDR2 from the germline V gene are DFQATT and SNEGSKA (reference sequence). CDR3 in amino acids: CSASAAPYNEQFF. The DNA for the CDR3 is TGCAGTGCTAGCGCCGCACCTTACAATGAGCAGTTCTTC.

Ten or more counts support this clonotype. The chain combines TRBV2 with TRBJ2-3; no definite D call. Germline CDR1 reads SNHLY; CDR2 reads FYNNEI. The CDR3 sequence is 14 residues long. V was cut by 7 bases and J by 3 bases, with 14 bases left in between. Written as DNA, the CDR3 is TGTGCCAGCAAATACAAGGGTTTAACAGATACGCAGTATTTT. This codes for CASKYKGLTDTQYF.

This clonotype was seen at least ten times. The chain couples TRBV3-1 to TRBJ1-2, with a possible D match to TRBD1 (5 bases). Germline V lookup: CDR1 LGHDT, CDR2 YNNKEL (reference sequence). V dropped 6 bases and J dropped 5 bases, with 16 bases sitting between them. The CDR3 is 14 residues long. In DNA, the CDR3 is TGTGCCAGCAGACCCAGGGAACGGACTTATGGCTACACCTTC. Its protein is CASRPRERTYGYTF.

In its sample, this clonotype was seen a few times. The chain employs TRBV4-1 and TRBJ2-7; D gene unclear. The germline V gene encodes CDR1 MGHRA and CDR2 YSYEKL. V was cut by 3 bases and J by 4 bases, with 16 bases left in between. CDR3 length: 15 residues. This CDR3 is CASSHLPLWAYEQYF. The CDR3 coding sequence is TGCGCCAGCAGCCATTTGCCCCTCTGGGCATACGAGCAGTACTTC.